The 16 T cell receptor beta chains below come from one sample, sequenced in a study of blood T cell repertoires in COVID-19. Data came from immunoSEQ multiplex PCR; TCRdb stores just in-frame clones and leaves some out. The sample contains around 260,000 clones, around 80% of which appear only once. Sequenced sample: peripheral blood. All receptors come from a man aged 60 to 69 with acute or convalescent COVID-19.

The chain employs TRBV28 and TRBJ2-5; maybe TRBD1 (5 bases). The CDR3 covers 14 residues. Germline CDR1 MDHEN, CDR2 SYDVKM. The V gene lost 5 bases and the J gene lost 1 base, with 11 bases spanning the gap. CDR3 region: CASSAQGTQETQYF. CDR3 nucleotides: TGTGCCAGCAGTGCGCAGGGTACCCAAGAGACCCAGTACTTC.

V is TRBV30 and J is TRBJ2-5; 13 bases agree with TRBD2. The CDR3 loop spans 15 amino acids. The trim removed 1 base at V and 4 bases at J, leaving 3 bases unmatched. Germline values: CDR1 GTSNPN, CDR2 SVGIG (reference sequence). The CDR3 loop is CAWSAWTSGGETQYF. The CDR3 DNA reads as TGTGCCTGGAGTGCCTGGACTAGCGGGGGAGAGACCCAGTACTTC. Using reference TRBV30 and TRBJ2-5 for the parts outside the CDR3, the full variable domain is SQTIHQWPATLVQPVGSPLSLECTVEGTSNPNLYWYRQAAGRGLQLLFYSVGIGQISSEVPQNLSASRPQDRQFILSSKKLLLSDSGFYLCAWSAWTSGGETQYFGPGTRLLVL.

Here the CDR3 reads CASSQMGGGGYNSPLHF. The CDR3, as DNA: TGTGCCAGCAGCCAGATGGGGGGTGGGGGGTATAATTCACCCCTCCACTTT. This rearrangement joins TRBV27 to TRBJ1-6; TRBD1 might be the D (5 bases). Germline V lookup: CDR1 MNHEY, CDR2 SMNVEV (reference sequence). CDR3 length: 17 amino acids. V lost 6 bases, J lost 4 bases, and 19 bases lay in between.

The rearrangement joins TRBV5-1 to TRBJ2-1; 10 bases map to TRBD1. Germline loops: CDR1 SGHRS, CDR2 YFSETQ. The length of the CDR3 is 14 residues. V was clipped by 4 bases and J by 7 bases; unmatched bases: 5. This CDR3 is CASSTGQGRNEQFF. Here the CDR3 DNA reads TGCGCCAGCAGCACGGGACAGGGGAGGAATGAGCAGTTCTTC.

The chain recombines TRBV28 with TRBJ1-1; 8 bases are a match to TRBD1. This CDR3 spans 17 amino acids. Germline V gene sequence: CDR1 MDHEN, CDR2 SYDVKM. Trimming at V came to 7 bases and at J to 4 bases, leaving 17 bases not matched to a gene. CDR3 in DNA: TGTGCCAGCAACCTCCTTGGGACAGGCCAGATAGCCACTGAAGCTTTCTTT. It translates to CASNLLGTGQIATEAFF.

This clone was observed a handful of times. The V and J genes are TRBV5-1 and TRBJ1-1; D gene unclear. Germline V CDR1 and CDR2: SGHRS, YFSETQ. V was pared by 0 bases and J by 1 base, with 7 bases between. The CDR3 length is 14 residues. The CDR3 here is CASSLGSSNTEAFF. In DNA, the CDR3 is TGCGCCAGCAGCTTGGGAAGCTCGAACACTGAAGCTTTCTTT.

The chain joins TRBV5-1 to TRBJ1-1; 10 bases fit TRBD1. The V gene's germline CDR1 is SGHRS and CDR2 YFSETQ. Trimming at V came to 5 bases and at J to 3 bases, leaving 7 bases not matched to a gene. The CDR3 length is 15 residues. The CDR3 loop reads CASRWTGGSDTEAFF. CDR3 coding DNA: TGCGCCAGCAGGTGGACAGGGGGGTCGGACACTGAAGCTTTCTTT. Full variable domain (remainder filled in from reference TRBV5-1 and TRBJ1-1): KAGVTQTPRYLIKTRGQQVTLSCSPISGHRSVSWYQQTPGQGLQFLFEYFSETQRNKGNFPGRFSGRQFSNSRSEMNVSTLELGDSALYLCASRWTGGSDTEAFFGQGTRLTVV.

The chain carries TRBV4-1 and TRBJ1-5; D remains unclear. The CDR3 sequence is 14 residues long. Per the germline V gene, CDR1 is MGHRA and CDR2 is YSYEKL. Trimming pared 5 bases from V and 4 bases from J, leaving 12 bases between. DNA for the CDR3: TGCGCCAGCAGCGGCGTAGGGAGGAATCAGCCCCAGCATTTT. Its protein is CASSGVGRNQPQHF.

The gene calls are TRBV5-1 and TRBJ2-3; a possible D gene is TRBD1 (6 bases). CDR3 length equals 16 residues. The V and J ends lost 0 bases and 6 bases respectively, with 17 bases between them. Germline assignment: CDR1 SGHRS and CDR2 YFSETQ. The DNA of the CDR3 is TGCGCCAGCAGCTTGGGAGGGGGTTTCCCGGTGGATACGCAGTATTTT. Encoded protein: CASSLGGGFPVDTQYF.

This clone was counted between two and nine times. The V and J genes are TRBV6-2 or TRBV6-3 and TRBJ2-5; D not certain. The CDR3 is 15 amino acids. CDR1 is MNHEY, CDR2 SVGEGT, per germline. V lost 3 bases and J lost 2, with 13 bases in between. CDR3 nucleotides: TGTGCCAGCAGTTATCACCAACCCGGGCAAGAGACCCAGTACTTC. The encoded protein is CASSYHQPGQETQYF.

The chain is built from TRBV6-5 and TRBJ2-5; 7 bases map to TRBD2. V was clipped by 2 bases and J by 7 bases; unmatched bases: 10. Germline CDR1 and CDR2: MNHEY and SVGAGI. This CDR3 is built from 15 residues. CDR3 sequence reads: CASSYERGVRRTQYF. CDR3 DNA sequence: TGTGCCAGCAGTTACGAGCGGGGCGTCAGAAGGACCCAGTACTTC.

This rearrangement joins TRBV11-1 to TRBJ2-3; unclear D gene. The V gene lost 2 bases and the J gene lost 4 bases, with 7 bases spanning the gap. This CDR3 has 13 amino acids. The germline CDR1 and CDR2 sequences are SGHAT and FQDESV (reference sequence). The CDR3 DNA sequence: TGTGCCAGCAGCTTAATACGGGCAGATACGCAGTATTTT. Protein product: CASSLIRADTQYF.

The gene calls are TRBV15 and TRBJ1-3, with a tentative D call TRBD1 (5 bases). Germline V lookup: CDR1 LNHNV, CDR2 YYDKDF (reference sequence). The CDR3 extends over 14 amino acids. Trimming removed 0 bases from V and 4 bases from J, with 7 bases in between. The DNA for the CDR3 is TGTGCCACCAGCAGAGAGACAGTCGGAAACACCATATATTTT. Translating it yields CATSRETVGNTIYF.

The chain uses TRBV5-1 and TRBJ2-1, with D unclear. The CDR3 is 16 amino acids. Trimming took off 0 bases at V and 0 bases at J, with 10 bases between the two ends. The V gene's germline CDR1 is SGHRS and CDR2 YFSETQ. CDR3 DNA sequence: TGCGCCAGCAGCTTGGCCGTCGCGTCCTCCTACAATGAGCAGTTCTTC. Its protein product is CASSLAVASSYNEQFF. The entire variable domain, with the rest obtained from reference TRBV5-1 and TRBJ2-1, is as follows: KAGVTQTPRYLIKTRGQQVTLSCSPISGHRSVSWYQQTPGQGLQFLFEYFSETQRNKGNFPGRFSGRQFSNSRSEMNVSTLELGDSALYLCASSLAVASSYNEQFFGPGTRLTVL.

The chain combines TRBV7-2 with TRBJ1-1, with D perhaps TRBD1 (5 bases). The germline V gene has CDR1 SGHTA and CDR2 FQGNSA. This CDR3 has 15 residues. Trimming pared 2 bases from V and 4 bases from J, leaving 14 bases between. The CDR3 spells CASSLRRAGGTEAFF. The CDR3 bases are TGTGCCAGCAGCTTAAGGAGGGCTGGGGGCACTGAAGCTTTCTTT.

CDR3 residues: CASSLDHRGDGYTF. The CDR3 nucleotides read TGTGCCAGCAGCTTAGATCACAGGGGTGACGGCTACACCTTC. The chain couples TRBV7-2 to TRBJ1-2; 7 nucleotides agree with TRBD1. Looked up from germline, CDR1 is SGHTA and CDR2 is FQGNSA. V trimming: 1 base; J trimming: 8 bases; junction bases outside the gene matches: 7. The CDR3 contains 14 residues.